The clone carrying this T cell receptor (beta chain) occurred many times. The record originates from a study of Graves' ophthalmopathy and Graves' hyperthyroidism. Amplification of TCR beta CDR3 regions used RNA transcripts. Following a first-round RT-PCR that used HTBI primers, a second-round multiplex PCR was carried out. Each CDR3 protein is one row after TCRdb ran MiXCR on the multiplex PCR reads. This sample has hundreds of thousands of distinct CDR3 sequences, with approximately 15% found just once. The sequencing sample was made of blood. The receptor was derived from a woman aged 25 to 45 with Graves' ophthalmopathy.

The chain's CDR3 is CASSPIGTGYEQYF. The CDR3 region has the DNA TGTGCCAGCAGTCCAATAGGAACGGGGTACGAGCAGTACTTC. This chain joins TRBV12-3 or TRBV12-4 and TRBJ2-7, with D perhaps matching TRBD2 (5 bases). This CDR3 contains 14 residues. The V end was cut by 5 bases, the J end by 4 bases, with 15 bases between.